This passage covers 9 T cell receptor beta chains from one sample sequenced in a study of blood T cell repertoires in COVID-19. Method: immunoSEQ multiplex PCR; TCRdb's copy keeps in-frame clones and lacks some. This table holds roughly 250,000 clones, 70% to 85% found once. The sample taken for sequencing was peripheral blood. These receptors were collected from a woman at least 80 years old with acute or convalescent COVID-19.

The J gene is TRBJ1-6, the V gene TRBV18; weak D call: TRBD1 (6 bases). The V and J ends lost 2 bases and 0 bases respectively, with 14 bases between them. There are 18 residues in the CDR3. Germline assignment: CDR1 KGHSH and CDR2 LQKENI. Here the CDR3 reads CASSPEYSGVSYNSPLHF. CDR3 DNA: TGTGCCAGCTCACCAGAGTACTCAGGGGTCTCCTATAATTCACCCCTCCACTTT. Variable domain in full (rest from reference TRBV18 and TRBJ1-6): NAGVMQNPRHLVRRRGQEARLRCSPMKGHSHVYWYRQLPEEGLKFMVYLQKENIIDESGMPKERFSAEFPKEGPSILRIQQVVRGDSAAYFCASSPEYSGVSYNSPLHFGNGTRLTVT.

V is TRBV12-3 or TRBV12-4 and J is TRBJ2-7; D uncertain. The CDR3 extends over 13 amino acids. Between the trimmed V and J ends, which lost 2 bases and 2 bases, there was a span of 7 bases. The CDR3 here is CASSLSVTYEQYF. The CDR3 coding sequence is TGTGCCAGCAGTTTAAGCGTAACCTACGAGCAGTACTTC.

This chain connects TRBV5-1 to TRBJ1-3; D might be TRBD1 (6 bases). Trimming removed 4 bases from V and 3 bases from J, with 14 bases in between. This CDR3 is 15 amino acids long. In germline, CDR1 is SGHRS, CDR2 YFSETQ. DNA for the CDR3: TGCGCCAGCAGCCCGGGACAATCTTTTGGAAACACCATATATTTT. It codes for CASSPGQSFGNTIYF.

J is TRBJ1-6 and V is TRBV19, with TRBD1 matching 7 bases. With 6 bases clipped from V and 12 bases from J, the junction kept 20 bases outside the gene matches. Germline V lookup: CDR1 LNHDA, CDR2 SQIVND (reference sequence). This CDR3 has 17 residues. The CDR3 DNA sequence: TGTGCCAGTAGGGGACCGGGACAGAGCTCATTCTCGTTACCCCTCCACTTT. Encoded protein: CASRGPGQSSFSLPLHF.

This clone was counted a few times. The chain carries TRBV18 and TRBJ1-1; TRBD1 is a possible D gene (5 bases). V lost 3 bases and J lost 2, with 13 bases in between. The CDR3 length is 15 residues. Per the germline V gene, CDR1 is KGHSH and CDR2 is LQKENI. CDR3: CASSPLSTANTEAFF. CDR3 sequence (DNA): TGTGCCAGCTCACCCCTATCGACAGCAAACACTGAAGCTTTCTTT.

DNA of the CDR3: TGTGCCAGCTCGCAGGGGGGCTCGGGGAACACTGAAGCTTTCTTT. The encoded protein is CASSQGGSGNTEAFF. V usage is TRBV28 and J usage is TRBJ1-1; 7 bases are a match to TRBD1. The trim removed 8 bases at V and 1 base at J, leaving 10 bases unmatched. Germline V gene data show CDR1 as MDHEN and CDR2 as SYDVKM. CDR3 length: 15 amino acids.

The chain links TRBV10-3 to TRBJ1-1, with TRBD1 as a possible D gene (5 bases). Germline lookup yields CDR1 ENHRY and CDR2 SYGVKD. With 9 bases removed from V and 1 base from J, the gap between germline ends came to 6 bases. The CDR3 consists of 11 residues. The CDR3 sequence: CAIRGNTEAFF. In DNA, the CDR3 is TGTGCCATTAGGGGGAACACTGAAGCTTTCTTT.

CDR3 sequence (DNA): TGTGCCAGCAGCCAGAGGACAGGGGGAGAGCTGTTTTTT. Translation: CASSQRTGGELFF. The genes are TRBV14 and TRBJ2-2; 10 bases are a match to TRBD1. Germline V CDR1 and CDR2: SGHDN, FVKESK. CDR3 length: 13 amino acids. V trimming: 3 bases; J trimming: 11 bases; junction bases outside the gene matches: 3.

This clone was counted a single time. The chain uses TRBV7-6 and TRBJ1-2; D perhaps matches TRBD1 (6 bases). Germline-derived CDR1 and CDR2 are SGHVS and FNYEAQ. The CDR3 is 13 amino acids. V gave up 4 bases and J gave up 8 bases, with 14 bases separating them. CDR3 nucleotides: TGTGCCAGCAGCTACGGGGGGGCAGAGGGCTACACCTTC. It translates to CASSYGGAEGYTF. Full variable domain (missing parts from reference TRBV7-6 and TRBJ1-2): GAGVSQSPRYKVTKRGQDVALRCDPISGHVSLYWYRQALGQGPEFLTYFNYEAQQDKSGLPNDRFSAERPEGSISTLTIQRTEQRDSAMYRCASSYGGAEGYTFGSGTRLTVV.